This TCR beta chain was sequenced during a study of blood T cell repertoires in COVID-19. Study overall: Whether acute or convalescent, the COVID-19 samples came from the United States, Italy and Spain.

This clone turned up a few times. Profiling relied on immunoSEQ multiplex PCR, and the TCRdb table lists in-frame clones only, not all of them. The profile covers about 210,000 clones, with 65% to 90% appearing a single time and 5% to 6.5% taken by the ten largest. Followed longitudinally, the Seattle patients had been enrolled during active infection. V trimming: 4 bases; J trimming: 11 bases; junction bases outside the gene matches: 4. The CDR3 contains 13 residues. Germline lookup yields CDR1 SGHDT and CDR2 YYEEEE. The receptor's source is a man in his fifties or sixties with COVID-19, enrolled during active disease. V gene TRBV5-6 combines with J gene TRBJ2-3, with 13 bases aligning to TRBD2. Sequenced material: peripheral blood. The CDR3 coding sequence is TGTGCCAGCAGCCGGGGACTAGCGGGGATGCAGTATTTT. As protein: CASSRGLAGMQYF.